This T cell receptor beta chain was identified during a study of CD8+CD57+ T cells in acquired aplastic anemia. Study context: The sorted CD4+ and CD8+ cells yielded an average around 3 ug of DNA.

Whoever was chosen for sequencing had shown CD8+CD57+ cell expansion by flow cytometry. Trimming shortened V by 3 bases and J by 3 bases, and 9 bases separated the two germline ends. This CDR3 is built from 13 residues. The template used for profiling TCR beta VDJ and CDR3 was genomic DNA. A single record per CDR3 protein comes from TCRdb applying MiXCR to the reads. Of some 150,000 distinct CDR3 sequences listed, 65% to 75% are singletons. The chain uses TRBV12-3 or TRBV12-4 and TRBJ2-7; D remains ambiguous. The TCR comes from a human donor with aplastic anemia. Material: sorted CD4+, CD8+, or CD8+CD57+ T cells (not recorded which) from PBMCs. The CDR3 DNA reads as TGTGCCAGCAGTTTGAGCCCAAACTACGAGCAGTACTTC. Amino acid sequence: CASSLSPNYEQYF.